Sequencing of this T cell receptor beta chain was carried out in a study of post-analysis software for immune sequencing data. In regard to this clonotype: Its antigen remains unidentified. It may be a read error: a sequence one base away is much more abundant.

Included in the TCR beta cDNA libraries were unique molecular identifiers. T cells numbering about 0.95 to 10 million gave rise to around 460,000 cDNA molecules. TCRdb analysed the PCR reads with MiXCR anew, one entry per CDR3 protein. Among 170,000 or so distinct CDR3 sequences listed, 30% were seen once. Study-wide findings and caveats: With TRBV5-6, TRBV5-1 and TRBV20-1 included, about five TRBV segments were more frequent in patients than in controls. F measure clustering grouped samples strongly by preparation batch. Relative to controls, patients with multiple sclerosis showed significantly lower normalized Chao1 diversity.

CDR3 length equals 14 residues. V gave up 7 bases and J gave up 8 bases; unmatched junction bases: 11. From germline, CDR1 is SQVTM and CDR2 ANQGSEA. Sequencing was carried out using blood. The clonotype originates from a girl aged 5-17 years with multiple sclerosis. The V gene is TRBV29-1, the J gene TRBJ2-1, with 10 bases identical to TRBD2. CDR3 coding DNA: TGCAGCGCCCGGGGGCTAGCGGGAGACTATGAGCAGTTCTTC. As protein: CSARGLAGDYEQFF.